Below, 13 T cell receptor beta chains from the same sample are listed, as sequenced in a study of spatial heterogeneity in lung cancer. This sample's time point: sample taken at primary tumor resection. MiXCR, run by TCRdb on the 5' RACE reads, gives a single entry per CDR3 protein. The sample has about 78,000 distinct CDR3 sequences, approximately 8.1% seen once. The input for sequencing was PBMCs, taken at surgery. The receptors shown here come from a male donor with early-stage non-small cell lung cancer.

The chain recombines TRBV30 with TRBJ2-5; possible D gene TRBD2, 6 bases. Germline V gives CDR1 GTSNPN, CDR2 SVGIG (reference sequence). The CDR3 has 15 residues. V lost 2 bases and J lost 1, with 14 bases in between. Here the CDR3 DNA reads TGTGCCTGGAGTCCTGGAGGGAGCCTCCAAGAGACCCAGTACTTC. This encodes CAWSPGGSLQETQYF.

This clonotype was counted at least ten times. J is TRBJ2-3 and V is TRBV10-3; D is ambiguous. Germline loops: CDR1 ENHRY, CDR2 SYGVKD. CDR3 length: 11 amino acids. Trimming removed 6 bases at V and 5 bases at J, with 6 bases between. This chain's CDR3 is CAISGGDTQYF. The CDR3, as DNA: TGTGCCATCAGCGGCGGAGATACGCAGTATTTT.

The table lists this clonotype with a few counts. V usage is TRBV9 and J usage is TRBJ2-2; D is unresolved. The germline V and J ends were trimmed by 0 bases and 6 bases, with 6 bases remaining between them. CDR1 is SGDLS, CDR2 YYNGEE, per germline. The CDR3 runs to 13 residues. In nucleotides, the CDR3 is TGTGCCAGCAGCGTAGCCGGGTCCGGGGAGCTGTTTTTT. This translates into CASSVAGSGELFF.

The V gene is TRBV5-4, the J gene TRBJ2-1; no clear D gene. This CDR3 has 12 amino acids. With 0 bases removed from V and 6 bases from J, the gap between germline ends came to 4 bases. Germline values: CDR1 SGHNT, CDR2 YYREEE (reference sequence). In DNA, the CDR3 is TGTGCCAGCAGCTTGGAAATCAATGAGCAGTTCTTC. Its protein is CASSLEINEQFF.

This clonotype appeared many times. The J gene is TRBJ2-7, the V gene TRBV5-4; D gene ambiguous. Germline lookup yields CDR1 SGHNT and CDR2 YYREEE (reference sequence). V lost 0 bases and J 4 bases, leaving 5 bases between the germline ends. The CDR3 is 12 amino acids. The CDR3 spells CASSLGQYEQYF. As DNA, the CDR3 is TGTGCCAGCAGCTTGGGGCAGTACGAGCAGTACTTC.

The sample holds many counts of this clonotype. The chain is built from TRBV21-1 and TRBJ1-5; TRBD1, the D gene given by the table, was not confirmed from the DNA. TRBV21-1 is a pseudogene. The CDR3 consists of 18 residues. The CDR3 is CASSIKRGGSYSNQPQHF. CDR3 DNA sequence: TGTGCCAGCAGCATCAAAAGAGGGGGTTCGTATAGCAATCAGCCCCAGCATTTT.

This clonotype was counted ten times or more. CDR3 in amino acids: CASSVFIGGRETGELFF. For the CDR3, the DNA is TGTGCCAGCAGCGTTTTTATAGGAGGAAGAGAGACCGGGGAGCTGTTTTTT. The chain joins TRBV9 to TRBJ2-2, with a tentative D call TRBD2 (5 bases). The CDR3 extends over 17 amino acids. Looked up from germline, CDR1 is SGDLS and CDR2 is YYNGEE. Between the trimmed V and J ends, which lost 2 bases and 5 bases, there was a span of 19 bases.

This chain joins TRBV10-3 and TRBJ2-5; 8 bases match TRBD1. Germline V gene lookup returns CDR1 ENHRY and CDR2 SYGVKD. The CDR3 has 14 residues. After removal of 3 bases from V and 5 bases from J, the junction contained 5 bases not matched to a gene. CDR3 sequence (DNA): TGTGCCATCAGTGAAGGACAGGGACGGGAGACCCAGTACTTC. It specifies CAISEGQGRETQYF.

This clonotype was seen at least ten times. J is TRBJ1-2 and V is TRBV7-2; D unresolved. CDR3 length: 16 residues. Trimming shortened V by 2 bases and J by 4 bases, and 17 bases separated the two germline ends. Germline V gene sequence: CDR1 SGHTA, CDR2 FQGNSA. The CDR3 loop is CASSLFVGRTLYGYTF. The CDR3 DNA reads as TGTGCCAGCAGCTTATTTGTAGGCAGGACCCTCTATGGCTACACCTTC. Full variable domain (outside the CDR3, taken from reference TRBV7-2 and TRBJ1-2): GAGVSQSPSNKVTEKGKDVELRCDPISGHTALYWYRQSLGQGLEFLIYFQGNSAPDKSGLPSDRFSAERTGGSVSTLTIQRTQQEDSAVYLCASSLFVGRTLYGYTFGSGTRLTVV.

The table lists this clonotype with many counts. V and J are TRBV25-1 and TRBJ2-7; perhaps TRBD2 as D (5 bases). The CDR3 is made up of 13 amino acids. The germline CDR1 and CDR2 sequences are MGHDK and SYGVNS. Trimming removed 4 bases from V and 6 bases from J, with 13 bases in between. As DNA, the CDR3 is TGTGCCAGCAGTGGAAAGGGCGCGGGCGAGCAGTACTTC. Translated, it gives CASSGKGAGEQYF.

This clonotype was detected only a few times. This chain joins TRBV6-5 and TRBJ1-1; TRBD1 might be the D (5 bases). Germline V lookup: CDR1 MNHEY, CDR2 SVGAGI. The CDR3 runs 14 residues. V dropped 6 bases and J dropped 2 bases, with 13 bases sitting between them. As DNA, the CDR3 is TGTGCCAGCAGCAGAATTGGGACTAACACTGAAGCTTTCTTT. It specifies CASSRIGTNTEAFF.

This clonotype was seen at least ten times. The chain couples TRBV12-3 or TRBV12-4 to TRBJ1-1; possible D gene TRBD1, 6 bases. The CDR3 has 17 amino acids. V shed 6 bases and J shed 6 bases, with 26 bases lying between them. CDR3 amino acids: CASRKYSGGGRIAEAFF. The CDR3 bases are TGTGCCAGCAGAAAATACTCGGGAGGGGGGAGGATCGCTGAAGCTTTCTTT.

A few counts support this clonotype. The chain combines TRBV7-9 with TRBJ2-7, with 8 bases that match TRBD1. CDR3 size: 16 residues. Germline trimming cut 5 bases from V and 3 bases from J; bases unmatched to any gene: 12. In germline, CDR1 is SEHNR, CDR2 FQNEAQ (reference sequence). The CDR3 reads CASSPQGETAFYEQYF. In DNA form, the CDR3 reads TGTGCCAGCAGCCCACAGGGGGAAACAGCTTTCTACGAGCAGTACTTC.